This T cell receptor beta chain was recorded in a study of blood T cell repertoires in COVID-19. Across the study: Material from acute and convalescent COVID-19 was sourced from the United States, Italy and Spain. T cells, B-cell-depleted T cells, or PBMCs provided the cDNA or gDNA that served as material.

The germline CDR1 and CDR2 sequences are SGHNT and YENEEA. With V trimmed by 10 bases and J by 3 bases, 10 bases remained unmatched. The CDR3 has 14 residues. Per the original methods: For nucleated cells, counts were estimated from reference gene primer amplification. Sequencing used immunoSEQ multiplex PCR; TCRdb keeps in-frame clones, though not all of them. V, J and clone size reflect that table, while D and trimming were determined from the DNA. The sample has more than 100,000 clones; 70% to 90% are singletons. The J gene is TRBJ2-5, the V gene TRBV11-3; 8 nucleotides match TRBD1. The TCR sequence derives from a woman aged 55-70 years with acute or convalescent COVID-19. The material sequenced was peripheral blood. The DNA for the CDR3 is TGTGCCACCCTCCGAGGACAGGGCGAAGAGACCCAGTACTTC. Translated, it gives CATLRGQGEETQYF.